Each of the 9 T cell receptor beta chains below was sequenced from the same sample in a study of T cell clonotyping in hematopoietic cell transplantation. Here immunoSEQ multiplex PCR was the method, and the copy in TCRdb shows in-frame clones only, minus some. Of around 14,000 clones listed, 94% are singletons. Sequenced material: PBMCs, taken 30 days after allogeneic stem cell transplant. Receptor source: a male patient between 60 and 69 years old who had an allogeneic stem cell transplant from an unrelated donor, so the T cells may come from the graft donor. Some clones in this sample may be carry-over from other donors' samples.

The V and J genes are TRBV7-9 and TRBJ2-1; the match to TRBD2 covers 12 bases. CDR1 and CDR2 from the germline V gene are SEHNR and FQNEAQ (reference sequence). The CDR3 consists of 18 residues. With V trimmed by 1 base and J by 3 bases, 7 bases remained unmatched. The CDR3: CASSLELAGGLIYNEQFF. The CDR3 DNA is TGTGCCAGCAGCTTAGAACTAGCGGGGGGCCTCATCTACAATGAGCAGTTCTTC.

This sequence joins TRBV9 and TRBJ2-7; D not resolved. Trimming removed 4 bases at V and 5 bases at J, with 16 bases between. Germline CDR1 reads SGDLS; CDR2 reads YYNGEE. The CDR3 totals 14 residues. CDR3 coding DNA: TGTGCCAGCAGCCCCCGGTTCGAGATCAACGAGCAGTACTTC. Translating gives CASSPRFEINEQYF.

A single count supports this clone. The chain recombines TRBV7-6 with TRBJ2-3; D gene ambiguous. Germline V gives CDR1 SGHVS, CDR2 FNYEAQ. CDR3 size: 16 residues. V was shortened by 0 bases and J by 6 bases, with 16 bases between the two germline ends. The CDR3 sequence: CASSLARGSNRDTQYF. For the CDR3, the DNA is TGTGCCAGCAGCTTAGCGCGTGGCTCGAATCGGGATACGCAGTATTTT.

This chain links TRBV6-1 with TRBJ1-6; no reliable D call. The V end was cut by 7 bases, the J end by 12 bases, with 16 bases between. Germline CDR1 reads MNHNS; CDR2 reads SASEGT. There are 13 residues in the CDR3. The CDR3 DNA reads as TGTGCCAGCACTTTAGGTGCCCTCCAACCCCTCCACTTT. Translating it yields CASTLGALQPLHF.

The genes are TRBV7-6 and TRBJ2-5; D not resolved. CDR3 length: 12 residues. The ends were cut back, 5 bases at V and 0 bases at J, with 4 bases in the middle. In germline, CDR1 is SGHVS, CDR2 FNYEAQ. DNA for the CDR3: TGTGCCAGCAGCGCGTACCAAGAGACCCAGTACTTC. It specifies CASSAYQETQYF.

This chain connects TRBV9 to TRBJ2-2; 8 bases fit TRBD2. Germline V gene data show CDR1 as SGDLS and CDR2 as YYNGEE. The length of the CDR3 is 15 residues. Trimming cost V 2 bases and J 5 bases; bases outside gene matches: 5. Here the CDR3 reads CASSVGLASTGELFF. CDR3 DNA: TGTGCCAGCAGCGTCGGACTAGCATCTACCGGGGAGCTGTTTTTT.

The CDR3 DNA sequence: TGTGCCAGCAGTCCTTCAGGGGGGTCCTCCTACGAGCAGTACTTC. Protein: CASSPSGGSSYEQYF. This sequence joins TRBV27 and TRBJ2-7; D is possibly TRBD1 (7 bases). From germline, CDR1 is MNHEY and CDR2 SMNVEV (reference sequence). Trimming shortened V by 5 bases and J by 0 bases, and 14 bases separated the two germline ends. The CDR3 is 15 residues long.

This clone was detected once. The chain is built from TRBV30 and TRBJ1-1, with D perhaps TRBD1 (5 bases). The germline V and J ends were trimmed by 0 bases and 0 bases, with 11 bases remaining between them. From germline, CDR1 is GTSNPN and CDR2 SVGIG (reference sequence). The CDR3 runs 15 residues. The CDR3 is CAWSVETVMNTEAFF. Written as DNA, the CDR3 is TGTGCCTGGAGTGTCGAGACAGTCATGAACACTGAAGCTTTCTTT.

The chain carries TRBV7-2 and TRBJ1-1, with D unresolved. Germline V gene lookup returns CDR1 SGHTA and CDR2 FQGNSA. The V end lost 1 base, the J end lost 6 bases, and 9 bases lay between the germline ends. The CDR3 is 13 amino acids. The CDR3 sequence is CASSLGFRAEAFF. For the CDR3, the DNA is TGTGCCAGCAGCTTAGGATTCCGGGCTGAAGCTTTCTTT.